This TCR beta chain was identified in a study of cytomegalovirus exposure and HLA in healthy donors. Study conclusions and caveats: Within the data, a cluster of highly shared sequence variants was likely a sequencing artifact. Among the most significant clusters, several appeared linked to common viral pathogens in a later analysis.

Germline loops: CDR1 SGHVS, CDR2 FQNEAQ. This CDR3 is built from 17 residues. The V gene end was trimmed by 2 bases and the J gene end by 6 bases; junction bases not matched to a gene: 14. A note on this clone: Its antigen remains unidentified.

Vbeta (60) and Jbeta (13) primers were used in the PCR. The protocol was immunoSEQ multiplex PCR, while the TCRdb copy is restricted to in-frame clones and leaves out a portion. The sample holds some 130,000 clones, approximately 8.9% seen once. The donors were healthy bone marrow donors. This chain links TRBV7-8 with TRBJ1-2; 8 nucleotides agree with TRBD1. This TCR came from a woman aged 40 to 50 in good health and CMV-seropositive. The sample taken for sequencing was PBMCs. CDR3 residues: CASSLSPSLTGVHGYTF. Written as DNA, the CDR3 is TGTGCCAGCAGCTTATCCCCGAGCCTGACAGGGGTACATGGCTACACCTTC.